This record covers a single T cell receptor (beta chain). The antigen is not known. The data belong to a study of cytomegalovirus exposure and HLA in healthy donors. The PCR contained 60 Vbeta and 13 Jbeta primers. Assay used: immunoSEQ multiplex PCR; TCRdb lists only in-frame clones, some missing. The table includes about 160,000 clones, roughly 79% detected once. Losses at the gene ends were 4 bases for V and 1 base for J; bases not matched to a gene: 8. From germline, CDR1 is SGHVS and CDR2 FNYEAQ. The CDR3 extends over 17 amino acids. Whole-study results and caveats: Follow-up analysis seemed to connect common viral pathogens with several of the most significant clusters identified. In an earlier analysis, about 87% or about 30%: the productive usage of most TCR beta V segments.

The chain carries TRBV7-6 and TRBJ2-3; 10 bases map to TRBD2. Input material: PBMCs. This TCR was sampled from a woman between 50 and 59 years old in good health and CMV-seropositive. This CDR3 reads CASSSTLAGVRTDTQYF. The CDR3 DNA reads as TGTGCCAGCAGCTCTACGCTAGCGGGAGTGCGCACAGATACGCAGTATTTT.